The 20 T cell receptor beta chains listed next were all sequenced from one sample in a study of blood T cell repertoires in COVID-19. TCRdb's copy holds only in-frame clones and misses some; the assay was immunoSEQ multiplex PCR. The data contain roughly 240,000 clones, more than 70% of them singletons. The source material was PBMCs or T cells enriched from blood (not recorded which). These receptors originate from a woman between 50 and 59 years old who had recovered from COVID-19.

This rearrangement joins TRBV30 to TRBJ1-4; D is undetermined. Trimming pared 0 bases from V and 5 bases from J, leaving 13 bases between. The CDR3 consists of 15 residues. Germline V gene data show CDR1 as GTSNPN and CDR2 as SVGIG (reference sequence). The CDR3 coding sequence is TGTGCCTGGAGTGTACATTACCAACAAAATGAAAAACTGTTTTTT. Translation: CAWSVHYQQNEKLFF.

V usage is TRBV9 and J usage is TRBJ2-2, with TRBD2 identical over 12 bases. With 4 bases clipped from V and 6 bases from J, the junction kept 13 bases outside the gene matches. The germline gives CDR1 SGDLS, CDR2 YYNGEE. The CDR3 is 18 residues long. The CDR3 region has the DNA TGTGCCAGCAGCCTACATAGACTAGCGGGAGATCGGGCCGGGGAGCTGTTTTTT. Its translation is CASSLHRLAGDRAGELFF.

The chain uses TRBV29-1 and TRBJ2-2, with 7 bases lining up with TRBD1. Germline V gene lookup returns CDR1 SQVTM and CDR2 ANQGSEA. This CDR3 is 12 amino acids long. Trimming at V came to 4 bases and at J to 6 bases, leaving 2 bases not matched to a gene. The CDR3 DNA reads TGCAGCGTTGCTCAGGGGGCCGGGGAGCTGTTTTTT. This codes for CSVAQGAGELFF.

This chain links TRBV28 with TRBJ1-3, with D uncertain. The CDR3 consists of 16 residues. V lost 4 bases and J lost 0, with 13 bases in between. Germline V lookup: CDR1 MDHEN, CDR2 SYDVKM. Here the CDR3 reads CASSSGTRYSGNTIYF. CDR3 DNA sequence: TGTGCCAGCAGTTCAGGAACACGTTACTCTGGAAACACCATATATTTT.

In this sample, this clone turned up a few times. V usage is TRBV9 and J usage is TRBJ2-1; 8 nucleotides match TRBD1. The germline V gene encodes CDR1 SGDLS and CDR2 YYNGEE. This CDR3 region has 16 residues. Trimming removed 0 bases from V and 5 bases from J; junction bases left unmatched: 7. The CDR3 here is CASSVASAGGHNEQFF. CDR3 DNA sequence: TGTGCCAGCAGCGTAGCCTCCGCAGGGGGCCACAATGAGCAGTTCTTC.

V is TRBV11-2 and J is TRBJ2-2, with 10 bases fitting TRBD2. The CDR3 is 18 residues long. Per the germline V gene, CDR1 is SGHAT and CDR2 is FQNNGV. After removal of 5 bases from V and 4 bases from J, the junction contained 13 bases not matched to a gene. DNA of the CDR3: TGTGCCAGCAGCCCTCAACCTAGGAGCGGGAGGGCCACCGGGGAGCTGTTTTTT. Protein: CASSPQPRSGRATGELFF.

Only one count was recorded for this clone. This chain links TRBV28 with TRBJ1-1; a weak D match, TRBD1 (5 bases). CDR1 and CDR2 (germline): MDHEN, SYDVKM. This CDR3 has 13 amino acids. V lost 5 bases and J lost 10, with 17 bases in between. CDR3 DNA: TGTGCCAGCAGTCCTTTCGAACTGGGGCTAGCTTTCTTT. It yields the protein CASSPFELGLAFF.

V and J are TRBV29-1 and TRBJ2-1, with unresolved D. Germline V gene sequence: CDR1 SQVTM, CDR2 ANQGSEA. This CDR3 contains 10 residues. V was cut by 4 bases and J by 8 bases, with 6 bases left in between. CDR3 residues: CSVGDYEQFF. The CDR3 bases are TGCAGCGTTGGCGACTATGAGCAGTTCTTC.

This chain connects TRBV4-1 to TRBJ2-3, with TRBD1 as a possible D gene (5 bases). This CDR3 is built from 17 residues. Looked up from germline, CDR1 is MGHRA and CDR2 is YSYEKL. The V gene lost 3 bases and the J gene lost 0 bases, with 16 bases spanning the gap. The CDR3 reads CASSQPSQGLSTDTQYF. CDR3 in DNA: TGCGCCAGCAGCCAGCCCTCTCAGGGTCTAAGCACAGATACGCAGTATTTT.

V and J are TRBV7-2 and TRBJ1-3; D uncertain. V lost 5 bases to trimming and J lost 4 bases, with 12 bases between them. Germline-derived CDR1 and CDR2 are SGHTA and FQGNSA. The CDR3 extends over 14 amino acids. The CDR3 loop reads CASSPRREGNTIYF. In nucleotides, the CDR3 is TGTGCCAGCAGCCCCCGGCGGGAGGGAAACACCATATATTTT. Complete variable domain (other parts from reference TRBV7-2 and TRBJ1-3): GAGVSQSPSNKVTEKGKDVELRCDPISGHTALYWYRQSLGQGLEFLIYFQGNSAPDKSGLPSDRFSAERTGGSVSTLTIQRTQQEDSAVYLCASSPRREGNTIYFGEGSWLTVV.

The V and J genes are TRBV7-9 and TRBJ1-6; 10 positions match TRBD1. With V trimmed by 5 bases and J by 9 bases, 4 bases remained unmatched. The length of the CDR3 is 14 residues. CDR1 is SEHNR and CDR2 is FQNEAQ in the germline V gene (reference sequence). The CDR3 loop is CASSRDRGGSPLHF. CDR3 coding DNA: TGTGCCAGCAGCCGGGACAGGGGAGGTTCACCCCTCCACTTT.

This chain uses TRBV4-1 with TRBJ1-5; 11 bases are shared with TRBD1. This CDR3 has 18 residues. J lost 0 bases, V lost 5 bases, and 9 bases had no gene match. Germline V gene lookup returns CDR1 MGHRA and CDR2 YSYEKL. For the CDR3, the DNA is TGCGCCAGCAGCATCACTGGGACAGGGGGGTATAGCAATCAGCCCCAGCATTTT. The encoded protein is CASSITGTGGYSNQPQHF.

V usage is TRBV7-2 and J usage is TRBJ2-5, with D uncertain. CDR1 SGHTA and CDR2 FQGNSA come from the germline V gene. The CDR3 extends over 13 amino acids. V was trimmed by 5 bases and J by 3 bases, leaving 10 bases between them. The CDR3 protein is CASSPRREETQYF. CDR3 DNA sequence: TGTGCCAGCAGCCCTAGGAGAGAAGAGACCCAGTACTTC.

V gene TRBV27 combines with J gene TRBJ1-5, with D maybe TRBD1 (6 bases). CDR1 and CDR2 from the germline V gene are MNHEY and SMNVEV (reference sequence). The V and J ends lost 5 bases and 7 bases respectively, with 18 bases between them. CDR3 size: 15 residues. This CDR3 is CASSLGGPPGQPQHF. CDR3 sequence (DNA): TGTGCCAGCAGTCTCGGGGGGCCCCCGGGACAGCCCCAGCATTTT.

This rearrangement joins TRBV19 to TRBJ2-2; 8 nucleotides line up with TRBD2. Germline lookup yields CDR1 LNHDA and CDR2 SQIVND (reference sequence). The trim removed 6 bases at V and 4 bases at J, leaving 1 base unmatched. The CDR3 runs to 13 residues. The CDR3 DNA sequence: TGTGCCAGTAGCGGGAGGGTCACCGGGGAGCTGTTTTTT. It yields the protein CASSGRVTGELFF.

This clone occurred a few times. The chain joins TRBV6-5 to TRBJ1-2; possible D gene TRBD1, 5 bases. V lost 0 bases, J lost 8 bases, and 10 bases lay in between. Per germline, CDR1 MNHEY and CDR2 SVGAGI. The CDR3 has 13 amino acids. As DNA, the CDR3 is TGTGCCAGCAGTTACTCTGGGGGGTCGGGCTACACCTTC. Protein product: CASSYSGGSGYTF.

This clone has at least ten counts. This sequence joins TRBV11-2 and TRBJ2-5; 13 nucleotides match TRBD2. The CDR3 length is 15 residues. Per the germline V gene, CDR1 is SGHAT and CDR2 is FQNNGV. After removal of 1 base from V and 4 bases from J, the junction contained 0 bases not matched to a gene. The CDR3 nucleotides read TGTGCCAGCAGCTTAGGGACTAGCGGGGGAGAGACCCAGTACTTC. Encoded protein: CASSLGTSGGETQYF.

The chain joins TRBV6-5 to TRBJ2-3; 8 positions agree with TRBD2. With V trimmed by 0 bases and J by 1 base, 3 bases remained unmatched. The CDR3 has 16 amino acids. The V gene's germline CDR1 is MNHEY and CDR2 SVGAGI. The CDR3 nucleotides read TGTGCCAGCAGTTACTCATTAGCGGGACGCACAGATACGCAGTATTTT. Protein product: CASSYSLAGRTDTQYF.

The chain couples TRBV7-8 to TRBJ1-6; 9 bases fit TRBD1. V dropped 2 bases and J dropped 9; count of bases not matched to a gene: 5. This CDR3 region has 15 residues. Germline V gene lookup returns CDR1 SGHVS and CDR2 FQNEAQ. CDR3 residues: CASSLTGGETSPLHF. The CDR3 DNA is TGTGCCAGCAGCTTAACAGGGGGCGAAACTTCACCCCTCCACTTT.

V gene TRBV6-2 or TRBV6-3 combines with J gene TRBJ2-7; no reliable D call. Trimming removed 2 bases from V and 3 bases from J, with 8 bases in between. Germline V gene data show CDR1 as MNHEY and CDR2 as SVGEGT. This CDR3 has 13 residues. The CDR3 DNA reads TGTGCCAGCAGTTACGGCAGTTTCTACGAGCAGTACTTC. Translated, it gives CASSYGSFYEQYF.